A selection of T cell receptor beta chains follows, all from one sample in a study of blood T cells in healthy people across ages. TCRdb fed the 5' RACE reads into MiXCR, producing one record per CDR3 protein. Altogether 850,000 to 1,300,000 distinct CDR3 sequences are present, 40% to 50% being singletons, with the ten largest covering approximately 17%. The specimen was blood. The receptors here all came from a woman aged 55-70 years in good health. CDR3s include the opening cysteine and the closing phenylalanine or tryptophan. A D gene is named only where the DNA matches it firmly. The size entry is marked missing in some rows and otherwise reads once, few, many or a size class.

>TRBV5-1|TRBJ2-7|.|.
TGCGCCAGCAGCTTGGACCGGACCTTCTACGAGCAGTACTTC
CASSLDRTFYEQYF
>TRBV5-1|TRBJ2-7|TRBD1|.
TGCGCCAGCAAACGGACAGGGGACGGCTACAATGAGCAGTACTTC
CASKRTGDGYNEQYF
>TRBV11-2|TRBJ2-1|.|few
TGTGCCAGCAGCTCCTACTCGGCGGGGCAGTTCTTC
CASSSYSAGQFF
>TRBV7-7|TRBJ2-1|TRBD2|few
TGTGCCAGCAGCATGGGACTACTTAATGAGCAGTTCTTC
CASSMGLLNEQFF
>TRBV10-3|TRBJ2-7|TRBD2|few
TGTGCCATCAGTTTTGGGACTAGCGGGATTGTCGAGCAGTACTTC
CAISFGTSGIVEQYF
>TRBV12-5|TRBJ2-7|TRBD2|few
TGTGCTAGTGGTTTGTCGGGAGGATTCTACGAGCAGTACTTC
CASGLSGGFYEQYF
>TRBV4-1|TRBJ2-7|.|.
TGCGCCAGCAGCCAAGGTGGAGCGCGAGGGGCTGCCAACGAGCAGTACTTC
CASSQGGARGAANEQYF
>TRBV20-1|TRBJ2-5|TRBD2|.
TGCAGTGCCCGAACCTACCTAGCGGGAGGAACAGAGACCCAGTACTTC
CSARTYLAGGTETQYF
>TRBV20-1|TRBJ1-6|.|.
TGCAGTGCTAGGGGGACGGTGCCTAATTCACCCCTCCACTTT
CSARGTVPNSPLHF
>TRBV27|TRBJ1-4|.|.
TGTGCCAGCAGTTTTACTAATGAAAAACTGTTTTTT
CASSFTNEKLFF
>TRBV7-2|TRBJ2-7|.|.
TGTGCCAGCAGCAAATCGGGGCTAGCTCTCTACGAGCAGTACTTC
CASSKSGLALYEQYF
>TRBV21-1|TRBJ2-6|.|.
TGTGCCAGCAGCAAAGACGTAGCCCCGGAGGCCAACGTCCTGACTTTC
CASSKDVAPEANVLTF
>TRBV7-6|TRBJ2-1|.|.
TGTGCCAGCACCTTCGGAGGAGACTCCTACAATGAGCAGTTCTTC
CASTFGGDSYNEQFF
>TRBV30|TRBJ2-5|TRBD2|.
TGTGCCTGGAGTGTACTAGCGGTTCAAGAGACCCAGTACTTC
CAWSVLAVQETQYF
>TRBV20-1|TRBJ2-1|.|many
TGCAGTGCTCCAGCGGTGGGGATGTACAATGAGCAGTTCTTC
CSAPAVGMYNEQFF
>TRBV27|TRBJ2-3|.|few
TGTGCCAGCAGTCCCCTAGGAGTCGGCACAGATACGCAGTATTTT
CASSPLGVGTDTQYF
>TRBV5-1|TRBJ2-7|.|.
TGCGCCAGCAGCTTGGTGTTCGACAGCACCTACGAGCAGTACTTC
CASSLVFDSTYEQYF
>TRBV6-5|TRBJ1-6|.|.
TGTGCCAGCACCGTCCCAAGACTTGGCGACTCACCCCTCCACTTT
CASTVPRLGDSPLHF
>TRBV20-1|TRBJ2-7|.|.
TGCAGTGCTGTTAGCGGTCTGCCCTCCTACAATGAGCAGTACTTC
CSAVSGLPSYNEQYF
>TRBV30|TRBJ2-5|.|.
TGTGCCTGGAGTGCGACTCCCTCGGGGTACAATGAGCAGTACTTC
CAWSATPSGYNEQYF
>TRBV19|TRBJ2-5|.|few
TGTGCCAGTTCGACCGGGAGAGGGGAGACCCAGTACTTC
CASSTGRGETQYF
>TRBV7-9|TRBJ1-4|.|.
TGTGCCAGCAGACAGGGATCAACTAATGAAAAACTGTTTTTT
CASRQGSTNEKLFF
>TRBV20-1|TRBJ2-3|.|.
TGCAGTGCTACACACCTAGGAGCAGATACGCAGTATTTT
CSATHLGADTQYF
>TRBV20-1|TRBJ1-5|.|few
TGCAGTGCTAGAGCAGGTCGTTATCAGCCCCAGCATTTT
CSARAGRYQPQHF
>TRBV5-4|TRBJ2-5|.|.
TGTGCCAGCAGCCGAGATCCGCGGGTCGCTGGAGAGGAGACCCAGTACTTC
CASSRDPRVAGEETQYF
>TRBV13|TRBJ2-4|.|.
TGTGCCAGCAGCAGAGAACTAGTGGGCTACAATGAGCAGTACTTC
CASSRELVGYNEQYF
>TRBV29-1|TRBJ2-5|.|.
TGCAGCGTTGAGGGAGGAGCCCAAGAGACCCAGTACTTC
CSVEGGAQETQYF
>TRBV12-3/TRBV12-4|TRBJ2-3|TRBD2|.
TGTGCCAGCAAATATTCGGGGGGGCGCCCCGCAGATACGCAGTATTTT
CASKYSGGRPADTQYF
>TRBV27|TRBJ2-7|.|.
TGTGCCAGCAGACTTACTAGAAACCCGATTGCCGAGCAGTACTTC
CASRLTRNPIAEQYF
>TRBV12-3/TRBV12-4|TRBJ1-5|.|few
TGTGCCAGCAGTAACAGGCGAACCAATAATCAGCCCCAGCATTTT
CASSNRRTNNQPQHF
>TRBV7-9|TRBJ2-7|.|.
TGTGCCAGCAGCTTAAAGGCGGGCAGGGAATACGAGCAGTACTTC
CASSLKAGREYEQYF
>TRBV11-2|TRBJ2-7|.|few
TGTGCCAGCAGCTTGGGGACTCTCGAGCAGTACTTC
CASSLGTLEQYF
>TRBV7-8|TRBJ2-2|.|.
TGTGCCAGCAGCTACTTGGGCGGGCACACCGGGGAGCTGTTTTTT
CASSYLGGHTGELFF
>TRBV27|TRBJ1-2|TRBD1|few
TGTGCCAGCAGCCTATTGGGGGTTGGACAGGGCGCTTGGGGCTACACCTTC
CASSLLGVGQGAWGYTF
>TRBV6-6|TRBJ2-3|.|.
TGTGCCAGCTTTGTGGGGAATCCGACAGATACGCAGTATTTT
CASFVGNPTDTQYF
>TRBV10-3|TRBJ2-7|.|few
TGTGCCACTAGCGTACCCACGACTAACAATGAGCAGTACTTC
CATSVPTTNNEQYF
>TRBV9|TRBJ2-1|.|.
TGTGCCAGCAGCGTAGGTAGTGATCGGGGCAATGAGCAGTTCTTC
CASSVGSDRGNEQFF